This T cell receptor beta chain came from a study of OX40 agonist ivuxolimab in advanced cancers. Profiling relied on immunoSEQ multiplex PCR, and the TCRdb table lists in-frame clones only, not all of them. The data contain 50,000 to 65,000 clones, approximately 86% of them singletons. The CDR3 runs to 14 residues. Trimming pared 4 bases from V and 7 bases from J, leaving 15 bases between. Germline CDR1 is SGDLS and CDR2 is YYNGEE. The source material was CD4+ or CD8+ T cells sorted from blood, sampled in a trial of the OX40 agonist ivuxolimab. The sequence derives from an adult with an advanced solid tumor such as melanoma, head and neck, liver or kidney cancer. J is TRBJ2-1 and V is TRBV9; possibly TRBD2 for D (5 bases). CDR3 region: CASSLGLDSNEQFF. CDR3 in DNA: TGTGCCAGCAGCTTAGGACTGGATTCGAATGAGCAGTTCTTC.